This T cell receptor (beta chain) was sequenced for a study of Ad26.COV2.S vaccination and SARS-CoV-2 variants (dated by TCRdb to 2020 to 2023). Regarding the complete study: Vaccine-arm donors were drawn from COV1001, a multicentre, randomized, double-blind, placebo-controlled phase I-IIa trial of Ad26.COV2.S in healthy adults. Ad26.COV2.S was administered intramuscularly at a dose of 5x10^10 or 1x10^11 viral particles, either as one shot or as two shots given 56 days apart. TCRbeta repertoire sequencing was used to assess the specificity and breadth of SARS-CoV-2-reactive T cell receptors after Ad26.COV2.S vaccination. A total of around 32 samples were included in the TCR-sequenced set, comprising roughly 19 Ad26.COV2.S vaccine recipients, 5 placebo recipients and 8 SARS-CoV-2 convalescent individuals. Trial participants were randomized into five groups of five: low-dose or high-dose Ad26.COV2.S given once or twice, or placebo on both occasions. Blinding of investigators to trial group allocation was maintained during experiments and outcome assessment.

Concerning this clone itself: What this receptor recognizes is not known. There are no base qualities to consult, and no much larger clone falls within one base.

TCRbeta CDR3 regions were sequenced with the immunoSEQ Assay. After extraction, genomic DNA underwent amplification by bias-controlled multiplex PCR, followed by high-throughput sequencing. The published analysis was carried out like this. To quantify the absolute abundance of every unique TCRbeta CDR3 region, sequences were collapsed and filtered. Usable DNA was measured by amplifying reference genes present in all nucleated cells, and TCRbeta template counts were normalized to that usable DNA to estimate T cell fraction. Repertoire TCRs were annotated as SARS-CoV-2-specific by exact matching of V gene, CDR3 amino acid sequence and J gene to a known reactive TCR set. The reference SARS-CoV-2 TCR set was obtained from MIRA and was filtered for enrichment in COVID-19-positive ImmuneCODE repertoires, whereby public or cross-reactive TCRs were removed. Drawing on the MIRA antigens, annotated TCRs were analysed further at the level of specific ORF or position within ORF. Breadth was defined as the number of annotated unique rearrangements divided by the total number of unique productive rearrangements, and depth was defined as the summed frequency of the annotated unique rearrangements. Two-sided Wilcoxon rank-sum tests were applied when comparing TCR breadth between groups. TCRdb obtained this table from immuneACCESS and retained in-frame rearrangements with V and J assigned. These tables miss some clones; where compared with another copy, unresolved V genes account for less than half of the shortfall, and the remainder is unexplained. The DNA was the basis for D and trimming; V, J and clone size are from that table. For this sample there are about half a million clones; 80% to 90% appear just once. The ten biggest clones cover more than 1.5% of the sample.

Read against the paper, the sample's treatment or condition label means: roughly 19 received Ad26.COV2.S at low or high dose, single or two shots; 5 received placebo; per-sample allocation not given. Repertoires of vaccine and placebo recipients were sequenced from samples collected on day 63 after the first injection. Cohort 1b enrolled roughly 25 adults aged 18-55 years at a single site in Boston, USA, between 29 July and 7 August 2020. Ad26.COV2.S was a replication-incompetent adenovirus type 26 vector expressing a prefusion-stabilized SARS-CoV-2 spike protein from the original Wuhan strain. Taken from the germline V gene, the CDR1 and CDR2 loops are SNHLY and FYNNEI. The CDR3, cysteine through phenylalanine, is 14 amino acids long. Of all the DNA, just the CDR3 is kept, 42 bases in frame from base 1. V sheds 7 bases and J sheds 0 bases, leaving 10 bases between their ends. Points the paper makes about the study in general: After vaccination, substantial breadth of spike-specific CD8+ and CD4+ T cell responses was reported. Spike-specific TCR breadth was higher in Ad26.COV2.S recipients than in placebo recipients (P = 0.0014). The study was not powered for comparison of responses between vaccine doses or regimens. Non-spike TCR breadth was comparable between vaccine and placebo recipients, consistent with the vaccine containing only spike. It was noted by the authors that total T cell responses may have been underestimated by the TCR breadth and depth analyses.

The rearrangement joined TRBV2 to TRBJ1-5, and possibly TRBD1, on 5 matching bases. The sample here was peripheral blood, taken in a trial of Ad26.COV2.S vaccine versus placebo. The receptor was derived from a person between 18 and 60 years old who received the Ad26.COV2.S COVID-19 vaccine or a placebo. This receptor carries the CDR3 CASTPGPSNQPQHF. The DNA sequence reads TGTGCCAGCACCCCGGGACCTAGCAATCAGCCCCAGCATTTT.